This record looks at one T cell receptor beta chain sequence and its context. The data are from a study of cytomegalovirus exposure and HLA in healthy donors. CDR3 length equals 13 residues. Per the germline V gene, CDR1 is LNHDA and CDR2 is SQIVND (reference sequence). V was shortened by 5 bases and J by 3 bases, with 8 bases between the two germline ends. Using immunoSEQ multiplex PCR, the repertoire was profiled, and TCRdb retains in-frame clones only, with some absent. The table includes over 200,000 clones, 70% to 90% detected once. The specimen was PBMCs. The TCR originated in a young woman in good health and CMV-seronegative. The chain links TRBV19 to TRBJ2-1, with D possibly being TRBD2 (5 bases). The CDR3 loop reads CASSAGLYNEQFF. CDR3 nucleotides: TGTGCCAGTAGTGCCGGACTCTACAATGAGCAGTTCTTC.